This T cell receptor beta chain was recorded in a study of cytomegalovirus exposure and HLA in healthy donors. 13 Jbeta primers and 60 Vbeta primers were used for the PCR. Libraries were prepared by immunoSEQ multiplex PCR; TCRdb keeps only in-frame clonotypes and omits some of them. This sample yields 100,000 to 150,000 clones, of which roughly 70% are seen a single time; 4% belongs to the top ten. The CDR3 has 15 residues. CDR1 and CDR2 (germline): MNHNY, SVGAGI (reference sequence). The J segment lost 4 bases and the V segment lost 7 bases, leaving 8 bases of the junction unmatched. This clone came up once.

The TCR sequence derives from a man aged 35-49 years in good health and CMV-seropositive. The chain uses TRBV6-6 and TRBJ1-3; the match to TRBD1 covers 9 bases. The source material was PBMCs. Written as DNA, the CDR3 is TGTGCCAGCACTAAACAGGGGGCGGAAGGAAACACCATATATTTT. Translating it yields CASTKQGAEGNTIYF.